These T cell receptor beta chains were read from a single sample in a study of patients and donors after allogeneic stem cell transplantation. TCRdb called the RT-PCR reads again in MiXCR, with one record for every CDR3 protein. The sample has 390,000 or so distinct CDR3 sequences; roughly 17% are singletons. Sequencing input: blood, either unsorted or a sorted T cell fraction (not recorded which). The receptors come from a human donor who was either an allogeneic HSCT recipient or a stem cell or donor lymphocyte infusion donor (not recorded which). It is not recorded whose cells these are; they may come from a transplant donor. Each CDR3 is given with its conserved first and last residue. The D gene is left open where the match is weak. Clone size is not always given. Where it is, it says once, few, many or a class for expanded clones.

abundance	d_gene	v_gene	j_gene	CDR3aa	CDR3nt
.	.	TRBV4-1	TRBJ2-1	CASNVERHYNEQFF	TGCGCCAGCAATGTGGAGCGTCACTACAATGAGCAGTTCTTC
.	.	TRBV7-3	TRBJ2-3	CASSLVGPNTGDTQYF	TGTGCCAGCAGCTTAGTGGGCCCGAACACGGGGGATACGCAGTATTTT
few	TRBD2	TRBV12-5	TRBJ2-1	CASGLVRIGLAGGPSDNEQFF	TGTGCTAGTGGTTTGGTACGGATAGGACTAGCGGGGGGGCCGTCCGACAATGAGCAGTTCTTC
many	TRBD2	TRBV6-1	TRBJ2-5	CASSISGGEETQYF	TGTGCCAGCAGTATCTCGGGAGGTGAAGAGACCCAGTACTTC
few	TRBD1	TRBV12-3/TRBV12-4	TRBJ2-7	CASSLGVFGTGPYEQYF	TGTGCCAGCAGTTTAGGAGTTTTCGGGACAGGGCCCTACGAGCAGTACTTC
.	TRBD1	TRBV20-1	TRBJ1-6	CSARTGGTKPLHF	TGCAGTGCCAGGACAGGGGGGACTAAACCCCTCCACTTT
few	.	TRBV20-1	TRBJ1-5	CSARIGDSNQPQHF	TGCAGTGCTAGAATAGGGGATAGCAATCAGCCCCAGCATTTT
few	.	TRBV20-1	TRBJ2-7	CSAIAWGAYEQYF	TGCAGTGCTATAGCGTGGGGGGCCTACGAGCAGTACTTC
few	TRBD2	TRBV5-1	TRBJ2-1	CASSLGSGGRKLNEQFF	TGCGCCAGCAGCTTGGGCTCTGGCGGGAGGAAGTTAAATGAGCAGTTCTTC
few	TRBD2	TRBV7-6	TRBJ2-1	CASSLDGAGGRNNEQFF	TGTGCCAGCAGCTTAGATGGGGCGGGAGGGCGAAACAATGAGCAGTTCTTC
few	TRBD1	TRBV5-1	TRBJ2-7	CASSVGQADEQYF	TGCGCCAGCAGCGTGGGACAGGCTGACGAGCAGTACTTC
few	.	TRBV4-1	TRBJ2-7	CASSQDGALLGEQYF	TGCGCCAGCAGCCAAGATGGGGCCCTCCTGGGGGAGCAGTACTTC
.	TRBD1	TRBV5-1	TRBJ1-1	CASSKNRGRVTEAFF	TGCGCCAGCAGCAAGAACAGGGGGCGTGTCACTGAAGCTTTCTTT
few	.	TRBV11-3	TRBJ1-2	CASSSGQGEGGYTF	TGTGCCAGCAGCTCGGGACAAGGGGAGGGTGGCTACACCTTC
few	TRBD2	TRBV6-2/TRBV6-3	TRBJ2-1	CASSYDGGASEQFF	TGTGCCAGCAGTTACGACGGGGGGGCCAGTGAGCAGTTCTTC
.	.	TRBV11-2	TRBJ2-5	CASSQGGQNGETQYF	TGTGCCAGCAGCCAGGGGGGACAAAATGGAGAGACCCAGTACTTC
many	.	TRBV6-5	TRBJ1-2	CASSYRRGGPGGYTF	TGTGCCAGCAGTTACCGTCGGGGAGGCCCTGGTGGCTACACCTTC
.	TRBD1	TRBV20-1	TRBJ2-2	CSARARGRFTGELFF	TGCAGTGCTAGAGCGAGGGGGCGGTTTACCGGGGAGCTGTTTTTT
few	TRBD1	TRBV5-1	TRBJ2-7	CASREGTGIYEQYF	TGCGCCAGCAGGGAAGGGACAGGGATCTACGAGCAGTACTTC
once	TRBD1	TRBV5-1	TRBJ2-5	CASSLTGALQETQYF	TGCGCCAGCAGCCTGACAGGGGCACTTCAAGAGACCCAGTACTTC
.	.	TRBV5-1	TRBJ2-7	CASSLAGGHQGQSSYEQYF	TGCGCCAGCAGCTTGGCCGGGGGACATCAAGGTCAGTCCTCCTACGAGCAGTACTTC
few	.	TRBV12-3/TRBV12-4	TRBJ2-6	CASSLEANFFSGANVLTF	TGTGCCAGCAGTTTAGAGGCCAACTTCTTCTCTGGGGCCAACGTCCTGACTTTC
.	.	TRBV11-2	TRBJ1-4	CASSPGLNNEKLFF	TGTGCCAGCAGCCCCGGTTTGAATAATGAAAAACTGTTTTTT
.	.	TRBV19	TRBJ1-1	CASSLDSKNTEAFF	TGTGCCAGTAGTTTGGACAGTAAGAACACTGAAGCTTTCTTT
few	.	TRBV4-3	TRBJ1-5	CASSQDARGPDQPQHF	TGCGCCAGCAGCCAAGATGCCAGGGGCCCGGATCAGCCCCAGCATTTT
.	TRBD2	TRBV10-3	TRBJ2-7	CAMGEGRYEQYF	TGTGCCATGGGGGAGGGGAGATACGAGCAGTACTTC
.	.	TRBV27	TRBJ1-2	CASSLVGSNYGYTF	TGTGCCAGCAGTTTAGTAGGTTCTAACTATGGCTACACCTTC
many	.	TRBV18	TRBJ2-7	CASSPPGRAYEQYF	TGTGCCAGCTCACCACCGGGACGTGCCTACGAGCAGTACTTC
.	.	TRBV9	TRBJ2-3	CASSVVKDRTTDTQYF	TGTGCCAGCAGCGTAGTTAAGGACAGAACCACAGATACGCAGTATTTT
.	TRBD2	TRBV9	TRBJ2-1	CASSVDGSSGETNEQFF	TGTGCCAGCAGCGTAGATGGGTCCAGCGGGGAGACTAATGAGCAGTTCTTC
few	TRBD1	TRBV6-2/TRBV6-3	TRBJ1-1	CASSEQGGEYTEAFF	TGTGCCAGCAGTGAACAGGGGGGAGAGTACACTGAAGCTTTCTTT
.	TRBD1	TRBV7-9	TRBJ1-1	CASSPRGQLNTEAFF	TGTGCCAGCAGCCCCAGGGGACAGTTGAACACTGAAGCTTTCTTT
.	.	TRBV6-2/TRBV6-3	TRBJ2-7	CASSYSPGGSNYEQYF	TGTGCCAGCAGTTACTCACCCGGGGGCTCTAACTACGAGCAGTACTTC
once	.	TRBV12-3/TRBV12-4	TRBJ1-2	CASSPDTFYGYTF	TGTGCCAGCAGTCCCGACACTTTCTATGGCTACACCTTC
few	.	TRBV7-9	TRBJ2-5	CASSLRWNGETQYF	TGTGCCAGCAGCTTACGGTGGAACGGGGAGACCCAGTACTTC
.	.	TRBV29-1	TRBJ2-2	CSVEPIRRTGELFF	TGCAGCGTTGAACCTATCCGAAGGACCGGGGAGCTGTTTTTT